This T cell receptor (beta chain) was sequenced in a study of shared T cell receptors in the human thymus. Germline V CDR1 and CDR2: LNHNV, YYDKDF (reference sequence). This CDR3 has 14 amino acids. The J segment lost 1 base and the V segment lost 7 bases, leaving 4 bases of the junction unmatched. Repertoires were generated with immunoSEQ multiplex PCR, while TCRdb's copy carries only in-frame clones and drops some. Among fewer than 700,000 clones listed, approximately 88% were seen once. These same data were also listed under a study on human thymus T cells. According to that study: The study used thymus tissue resected during corrective heart surgery. Biased V and J segment usage appeared in thymus and peripheral blood. Related research reported highly overlapping thymic repertoires among unrelated individuals.

V usage is TRBV15 and J usage is TRBJ1-5; 7 nucleotides line up with TRBD1. Material: thymocytes. The clonotype originates from a boy less than two years old with a congenital heart defect. CDR3: CATKDRESNQPQHF. CDR3 nucleotides: TGTGCCACCAAAGACAGGGAGAGCAATCAGCCCCAGCATTTT.